Given below is one T cell receptor (beta chain) in context. The sample belongs to a study of neurological immune-mediated disorders. The cDNA came from 5'RACE, which used 10-nucleotide random UMIs. Using its own MiXCR run on the 5' RACE reads, TCRdb lists one record per CDR3 protein. The repertoire holds about 41,000 distinct CDR3 sequences, with 2.5% as singletons. There are 14 residues in the CDR3. The junction had 8 bases not matched to a gene; V was cut back by 5 bases and J by 5 bases. Per the germline V gene, CDR1 is SGHRS and CDR2 is YFSETQ. This clonotype was sampled from a man aged 25 to 45 with multiple sclerosis. V usage is TRBV5-1 and J usage is TRBJ2-7; TRBD2 matches 9 bases. Material: PBMCs. The CDR3 loop is CASRVVAGANEQYF. DNA of the CDR3: TGCGCCAGCAGGGTGGTAGCGGGAGCCAACGAGCAGTACTTC.